The 14 T cell receptor beta chains presented below share a single source sample, sequenced in a study of cytomegalovirus exposure and HLA in healthy donors. Primers included in the PCR were 60 Vbeta and 13 Jbeta primers. Sequenced by immunoSEQ multiplex PCR; TCRdb stores in-frame clones only, minus some. The sample contains about 170,000 clones, roughly 72% of which appear only once. The sequenced sample consisted of PBMCs. These receptors originate from a woman aged 30 to 39 in good health and CMV-seropositive.

The table lists this clone with a count of one. The chain has TRBV11-2 and TRBJ2-7, with D possibly TRBD1 on 6 matching bases. The CDR3 sequence is 15 residues long. The V end was cut by 0 bases, the J end by 3 bases, with 12 bases between. The germline V gene encodes CDR1 SGHAT and CDR2 FQNNGV. The CDR3 DNA reads TGTGCCAGCAGCTTAGAAGGTGGGGGCCGCTACGAGCAGTACTTC. Amino acid sequence: CASSLEGGGRYEQYF.

The V gene is TRBV5-1, the J gene TRBJ1-1, with D possibly TRBD1 on 6 matching bases. Germline CDR1 is SGHRS and CDR2 is YFSETQ. V dropped 3 bases and J dropped 5 bases, with 17 bases sitting between them. The CDR3 has 15 amino acids. CDR3 coding DNA: TGCGCCAGCAGCTCGAAACAACAGGGTGGAACTGAAGCTTTCTTT. Its translation: CASSSKQQGGTEAFF.

The rearrangement uses TRBV30 and TRBJ2-1; 10 nucleotides align to TRBD2. CDR3 size: 16 residues. V shed 1 base and J 3 bases; nucleotides not matched to a gene: 6. Germline-derived CDR1 and CDR2 are GTSNPN and SVGIG (reference sequence). In DNA, the CDR3 is TGTGCCTGGAGTGGAGTAGCGGGAGGTATCTACAATGAGCAGTTCTTC. This sequence encodes CAWSGVAGGIYNEQFF.

J is TRBJ1-1 and V is TRBV19, with TRBD1 identical over 9 bases. J gave up 0 bases and V 4 bases, and 9 bases lay outside the gene matches. The CDR3 runs to 17 residues. The germline CDR1 and CDR2 sequences are LNHDA and SQIVND (reference sequence). The CDR3 is CASSRWTGASMNTEAFF. DNA of the CDR3: TGTGCCAGTAGTAGATGGACAGGGGCATCCATGAACACTGAAGCTTTCTTT. Based on the CDR3 plus reference TRBV19 and TRBJ1-1, the full variable domain is DGGITQSPKYLFRKEGQNVTLSCEQNLNHDAMYWYRQDPGQGLRLIYYSQIVNDFQKGDIAEGYSVSREKKESFPLTVTSAQKNPTAFYLCASSRWTGASMNTEAFFGQGTRLTVV.

The V gene is TRBV7-2, the J gene TRBJ2-7, with 10 nucleotides matching TRBD2. This CDR3 region has 13 residues. Germline loops: CDR1 SGHTA, CDR2 FQGNSA. V trimming: 5 bases; J trimming: 3 bases; junction bases outside the gene matches: 1. The CDR3 is CASSRTSGYEQYF. CDR3 DNA sequence: TGTGCCAGCAGCAGGACTAGCGGCTACGAGCAGTACTTC.

The chain couples TRBV9 to TRBJ1-2, with D uncertain. Germline CDR1 reads SGDLS; CDR2 reads YYNGEE. This CDR3 comprises 12 residues. V lost 3 bases and J lost 5, with 8 bases in between. The CDR3 DNA is TGTGCCAGCAGCGGAGAACCATATGGCTACACCTTC. Residues: CASSGEPYGYTF.

Of note for this clone: The sample has other DNA sequences that encode this CDR3 too. The chain combines TRBV6-6 with TRBJ2-7; 12 nucleotides match TRBD2. This CDR3 spans 15 amino acids. Germline CDR1 reads MNHNY; CDR2 reads SVGAGI (reference sequence). V shed 3 bases and J 4 bases; nucleotides not matched to a gene: 4. This chain's CDR3 is CASSYSSGGGYEQYF. The CDR3 DNA reads TGTGCCAGCAGTTATTCTAGCGGGGGGGGTTACGAGCAGTACTTC.

The chain carries TRBV4-1 and TRBJ2-7, with TRBD2 matching over 9 bases. Germline assignment: CDR1 MGHRA and CDR2 YSYEKL. V dropped 3 bases and J dropped 4; count of bases not matched to a gene: 4. The CDR3 has 14 amino acids. CDR3: CASSHRLAEYEQYF. The CDR3 DNA reads TGCGCCAGCAGCCACCGACTAGCGGAGTACGAGCAGTACTTC.

The rearrangement joins TRBV5-1 to TRBJ2-1; D might be TRBD1 (6 bases). V lost 1 base to trimming and J lost 7 bases, with 18 bases between them. The CDR3 length is 16 residues. Germline values: CDR1 SGHRS, CDR2 YFSETQ. CDR3 in amino acids: CASSLRAGVPGNEQFF. DNA of the CDR3: TGCGCCAGCAGCTTGCGGGCAGGGGTCCCCGGGAATGAGCAGTTCTTC.

The chain carries TRBV4-3 and TRBJ2-1; possibly TRBD1 for D (6 bases). This CDR3 has 18 residues. V was clipped by 0 bases and J by 7 bases, with 22 bases between them. Germline assignment: CDR1 LGHNA and CDR2 YSLEER. The CDR3 reads CASSQDVVGGVGLNEQFF. The CDR3 coding sequence is TGCGCCAGCAGCCAAGATGTCGTAGGGGGAGTTGGATTGAATGAGCAGTTCTTC.

V and J are TRBV5-6 and TRBJ1-3, with a tentative D call TRBD1 (5 bases). V dropped 3 bases and J dropped 8 bases, with 15 bases sitting between them. This CDR3 contains 14 residues. Germline loops: CDR1 SGHDT, CDR2 YYEEEE. CDR3 sequence reads: CASSWDWQGDTIYF. The DNA of the CDR3 is TGTGCCAGCAGCTGGGATTGGCAGGGTGACACCATATATTTT.

For this clone: One end of the junction varies from germline; a read error may be responsible. This chain links TRBV7-2 with TRBJ1-4, with 8 positions matching TRBD1. This CDR3 spans 16 amino acids. Per germline, CDR1 SGHTA and CDR2 FQGNSA. The CDR3 reads CASSSGQGATIEKLFF. The CDR3 region has the DNA TGTGCCAGCAGCTCCGGACAGGGCGCGACTATTGAAAAACTGTTTTTT.

The table lists this clone with a count of one. This chain connects TRBV7-8 to TRBJ1-5; possibly TRBD1 for D (5 bases). Germline V gives CDR1 SGHVS, CDR2 FQNEAQ. The V end was cut by 7 bases, the J end by 3 bases, with 19 bases between. This CDR3 is built from 16 residues. In DNA form, the CDR3 reads TGTGCCAGCATCTCTTTGGGGGGGGGATACAATCAGCCCCAGCATTTT. Translating gives CASISLGGGYNQPQHF.

This chain connects TRBV5-6 to TRBJ2-1, with D perhaps TRBD2 (6 bases). Germline loops: CDR1 SGHDT, CDR2 YYEEEE. The CDR3 length is 16 residues. The V gene lost 1 base and the J gene lost 8 bases, with 19 bases spanning the gap. As DNA, the CDR3 is TGTGCCAGCAGCTTGTTGGCGGGAATTAGCCTCGATGAGCAGTTCTTC. This sequence encodes CASSLLAGISLDEQFF.